Presented here are 20 T cell receptor beta chains from one specimen sequenced in a study of blood T cell repertoires in COVID-19. Libraries were prepared by immunoSEQ multiplex PCR; TCRdb keeps only in-frame clonotypes and omits some of them. This sample carries 70,000 to 75,000 clones, under 95% of them seen once, and the ten largest clones take 8% to 10%. The sample consisted of peripheral blood. These receptors came from a human donor in a cohort sampled during active COVID-19.

This sequence joins TRBV28 and TRBJ1-2; D unresolved. This CDR3 comprises 13 residues. Germline CDR1 and CDR2: MDHEN and SYDVKM. Trimming stripped 8 bases from V and 5 bases from J, with 15 bases between. The CDR3 protein is CASVQPGGYGYTF. Here the CDR3 DNA reads TGTGCCAGCGTTCAGCCGGGAGGTTATGGCTACACCTTC.

The V call is TRBV4-2, the J call TRBJ2-2, with D perhaps TRBD2 (6 bases). The CDR3 covers 18 residues. Trimming took 4 bases from V and 4 from J, leaving 22 bases between them. Germline V gene sequence: CDR1 LGHNA, CDR2 YNFKEQ. The CDR3 nucleotides are TGTGCCAGCAGCCCCCAAGGGAGGAGCCCGAGAGGCACCGGGGAGCTGTTTTTT. Translation: CASSPQGRSPRGTGELFF.

CDR3 sequence reads: CATSRVGLSQETQYF. As DNA, the CDR3 is TGTGCCACCAGCAGAGTAGGACTGTCCCAAGAGACCCAGTACTTC. The chain couples TRBV15 to TRBJ2-5; a weak D match, TRBD2 (5 bases). CDR1 is LNHNV, CDR2 YYDKDF, per germline (reference sequence). V dropped 1 base and J dropped 1 base, with 10 bases sitting between them. The length of the CDR3 is 15 residues.

Of note for this clone: A read error may account for a junction end that differs from germline. The V gene is TRBV2, the J gene TRBJ2-7, with 9 bases that match TRBD2. CDR3 size: 13 residues. Per germline, CDR1 SNHLY and CDR2 FYNNEI. This chain's CDR3 is CASSEFGSGRPIF. CDR3 sequence (DNA): TGTGCCAGCAGTGAATTCGGAAGCGGGAGGCCTATATTC.

The rearrangement joins TRBV28 to TRBJ1-3; D is unclear. The CDR3 covers 14 residues. The germline CDR1 and CDR2 sequences are MDHEN and SYDVKM. V lost 2 bases, J lost 4 bases, and 9 bases lay in between. The CDR3, as DNA: TGTGCCAGCAGTTTAGGAGGGTTGGGAAACACCATATATTTT. Its translation is CASSLGGLGNTIYF.

This chain joins TRBV11-2 and TRBJ2-2; TRBD1 matches at 8 bases. Germline lookup yields CDR1 SGHAT and CDR2 FQNNGV. V shed 0 bases, J shed 7 bases, and the junction held 4 bases outside the gene matches. The CDR3 is 15 amino acids. The CDR3 coding sequence is TGTGCCAGCAGCTTAGATGGACAGGGAAGCGGGGAGCTGTTTTTT. It translates to CASSLDGQGSGELFF.

V and J are TRBV6-2 or TRBV6-3 and TRBJ2-1, with 8 bases matching TRBD2. V lost 5 bases and J lost 7; bases outside the gene matches: 10. The CDR3 loop spans 15 amino acids. CDR1 is MNHEY and CDR2 is SVGEGT in the germline V gene. The CDR3 is CASSPRTSLWNEQFF. The CDR3 nucleotides read TGTGCCAGCAGTCCCCGGACTAGCCTGTGGAATGAGCAGTTCTTC.

CDR3: CASSADRGYNEQFF. The CDR3 coding sequence is TGTGCCAGCAGCGCGGACAGGGGGTACAATGAGCAGTTCTTC. This chain uses TRBV9 with TRBJ2-1; 10 bases map to TRBD1. This CDR3 has 14 amino acids. V dropped 3 bases and J dropped 4; count of bases not matched to a gene: 1. Germline V lookup: CDR1 SGDLS, CDR2 YYNGEE.

V is TRBV4-1 and J is TRBJ1-2; no clear D gene. Germline CDR1 reads MGHRA; CDR2 reads YSYEKL. V gave up 1 base and J gave up 4 bases, with 10 bases separating them. The CDR3 is 14 residues long. The CDR3 here is CASSQVNSGYGYTF. DNA for the CDR3: TGCGCCAGCAGCCAAGTGAACAGCGGCTATGGCTACACCTTC.

V is TRBV27 and J is TRBJ2-1; D may be TRBD2 (5 bases). The CDR3 has 12 residues. CDR1 is MNHEY and CDR2 is SMNVEV in the germline V gene (reference sequence). Trimming pared 4 bases from V and 7 bases from J, leaving 8 bases between. The CDR3 DNA reads TGTGCCAGCAGTTCAACTAGGAATGAGCAGTTCTTC. It encodes CASSSTRNEQFF.

The chain couples TRBV19 to TRBJ2-7; 9 bases match TRBD1. Germline assignment: CDR1 LNHDA and CDR2 SQIVND (reference sequence). CDR3 size: 14 residues. J gave up 4 bases and V 5 bases, and 6 bases lay outside the gene matches. The CDR3: CASSAGQGRYEQYF. CDR3 bases: TGTGCCAGTAGTGCGGGACAGGGCAGGTACGAGCAGTACTTC.

In this sample, this clone turned up a few times. The V gene is TRBV29-1, the J gene TRBJ1-1; D call uncertain. The V end was cut by 7 bases, the J end by 2 bases, with 8 bases between. Germline V CDR1 and CDR2: SQVTM, ANQGSEA. This CDR3 contains 11 residues. The DNA of the CDR3 is TGCAGCGCCAGGCCCAACACTGAAGCTTTCTTT. Amino acid sequence: CSARPNTEAFF.

The genes are TRBV7-2 and TRBJ1-5; 8 nucleotides agree with TRBD1. This CDR3 region has 15 residues. Germline V CDR1 and CDR2: SGHTA, FQGNSA. The ends lost 5 bases at V and 7 bases at J; junction bases unmatched: 10. The CDR3 DNA is TGTGCCAGCAGCCCGAGACAGGGGCGGGTCCAGCCCCAGCATTTT. Amino acid sequence: CASSPRQGRVQPQHF.

This clone was seen just once. V and J are TRBV12-3 or TRBV12-4 and TRBJ2-5; D is unresolved. V was trimmed by 3 bases and J by 5 bases, leaving 4 bases between them. This CDR3 spans 11 amino acids. For the CDR3, the DNA is TGTGCCAGCAGTTTGGAGGAGACCCAGTACTTC. Protein: CASSLEETQYF.

The chain has TRBV28 and TRBJ1-6; maybe TRBD1 (6 bases). V lost 8 bases and J 5 bases, leaving 10 bases between the germline ends. In germline, CDR1 is MDHEN, CDR2 SYDVKM. The CDR3 consists of 13 residues. For the CDR3, the DNA is TGTGCCAGCTTTACAGGGAATAATTCACCCCTCCACTTT. Residues: CASFTGNNSPLHF.

This chain connects TRBV5-1 to TRBJ1-4, with TRBD1 matching 10 bases. The junction had 6 bases not matched to a gene; V was cut back by 4 bases and J by 6 bases. Germline loops: CDR1 SGHRS, CDR2 YFSETQ. The CDR3 sequence is 15 residues long. The CDR3 DNA is TGCGCCAGCAGCGAAACCGGGACAGGGGATGAAAAACTGTTTTTT. This codes for CASSETGTGDEKLFF.

The V and J genes are TRBV28 and TRBJ1-1; tentative D call: TRBD1 (6 bases). The length of the CDR3 is 17 residues. The V gene's germline CDR1 is MDHEN and CDR2 SYDVKM. V lost 6 bases and J lost 5, with 25 bases in between. The CDR3 sequence is CASSRAPGRGGGTEAFF. The CDR3 DNA sequence: TGTGCCAGCAGCCGCGCCCCAGGGCGAGGGGGGGGGACTGAAGCTTTCTTT.

This clone was observed once. This sequence joins TRBV6-5 and TRBJ1-5; 8 nucleotides line up with TRBD1. The CDR3 totals 15 residues. Germline-derived CDR1 and CDR2 are MNHEY and SVGAGI. With 6 bases clipped from V and 0 bases from J, the junction kept 4 bases outside the gene matches. CDR3 DNA: TGTGCCAGCAGAGGGGACAGGAATAGCAATCAGCCCCAGCATTTT. Translated, it gives CASRGDRNSNQPQHF.

This chain uses TRBV4-3 with TRBJ2-1, with 10 positions matching TRBD1. Germline lookup yields CDR1 LGHNA and CDR2 YSLEER. The CDR3 is made up of 17 amino acids. With V trimmed by 0 bases and J by 4 bases, 6 bases remained unmatched. The CDR3 nucleotides are TGCGCCAGCAGCCAAGATCCGCGACAGGGGGCTTACAATGAGCAGTTCTTC. Protein sequence: CASSQDPRQGAYNEQFF.

This clone was detected only once. This chain joins TRBV16 and TRBJ1-2, with D uncertain. The V gene's germline CDR1 is KGHSY and CDR2 FQNENV. V was pared by 0 bases and J by 2 bases, with 7 bases between. The CDR3 is 14 residues long. CDR3 region: CASSQSAANYGYTF. The DNA for the CDR3 is TGTGCCAGCAGCCAATCGGCGGCAAACTATGGCTACACCTTC.